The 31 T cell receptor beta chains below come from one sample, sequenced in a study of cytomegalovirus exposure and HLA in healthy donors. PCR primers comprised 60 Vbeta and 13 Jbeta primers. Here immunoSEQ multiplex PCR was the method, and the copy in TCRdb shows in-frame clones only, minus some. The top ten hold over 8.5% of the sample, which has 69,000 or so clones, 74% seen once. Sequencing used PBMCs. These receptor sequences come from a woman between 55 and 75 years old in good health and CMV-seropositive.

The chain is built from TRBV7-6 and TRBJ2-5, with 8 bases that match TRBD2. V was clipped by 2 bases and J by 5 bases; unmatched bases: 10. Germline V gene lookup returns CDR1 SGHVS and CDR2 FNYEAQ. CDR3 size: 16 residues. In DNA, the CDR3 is TGTGCCAGCAGCTTACAAAGCGGGAGTTTCATGGAGACCCAGTACTTC. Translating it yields CASSLQSGSFMETQYF.

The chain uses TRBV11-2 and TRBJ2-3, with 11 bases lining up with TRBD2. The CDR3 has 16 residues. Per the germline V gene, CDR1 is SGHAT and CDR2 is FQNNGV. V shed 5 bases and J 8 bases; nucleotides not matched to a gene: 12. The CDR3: CASSIRELAGAGTQYF. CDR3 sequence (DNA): TGTGCCAGCAGCATACGGGAACTAGCGGGGGCGGGTACGCAGTATTTT.

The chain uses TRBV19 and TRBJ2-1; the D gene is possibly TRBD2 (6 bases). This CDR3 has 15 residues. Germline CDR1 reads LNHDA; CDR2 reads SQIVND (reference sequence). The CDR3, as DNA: TGTGCGACGTCTAACTCCGGGGGATACAGCAATGAGCAGTTCTTC. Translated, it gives CATSNSGGYSNEQFF.

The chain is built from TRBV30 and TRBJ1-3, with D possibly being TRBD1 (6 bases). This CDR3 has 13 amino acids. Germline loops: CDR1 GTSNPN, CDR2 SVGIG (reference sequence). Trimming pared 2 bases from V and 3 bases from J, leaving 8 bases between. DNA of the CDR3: TGTGCCTGGAGTTGGGACAATGGAAACACCATATATTTT. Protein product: CAWSWDNGNTIYF.

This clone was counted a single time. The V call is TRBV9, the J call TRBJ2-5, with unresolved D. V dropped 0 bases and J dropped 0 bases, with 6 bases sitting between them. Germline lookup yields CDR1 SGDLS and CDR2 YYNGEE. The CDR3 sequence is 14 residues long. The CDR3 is CASSVAVNQETQYF. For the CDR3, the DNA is TGTGCCAGCAGCGTAGCAGTGAACCAAGAGACCCAGTACTTC.

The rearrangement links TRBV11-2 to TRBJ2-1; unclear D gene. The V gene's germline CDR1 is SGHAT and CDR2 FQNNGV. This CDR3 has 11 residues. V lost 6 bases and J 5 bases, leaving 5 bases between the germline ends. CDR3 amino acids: CASRGNNEQFF. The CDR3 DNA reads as TGTGCCAGCAGGGGCAACAATGAGCAGTTCTTC.

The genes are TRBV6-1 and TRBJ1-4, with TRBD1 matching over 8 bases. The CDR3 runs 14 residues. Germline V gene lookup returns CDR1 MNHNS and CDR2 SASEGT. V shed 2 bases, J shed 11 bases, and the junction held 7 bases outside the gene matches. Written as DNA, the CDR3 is TGTGCCAGCAGTGAAATCGGACAGGGTTCGAAACTGTTTTTT. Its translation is CASSEIGQGSKLFF.

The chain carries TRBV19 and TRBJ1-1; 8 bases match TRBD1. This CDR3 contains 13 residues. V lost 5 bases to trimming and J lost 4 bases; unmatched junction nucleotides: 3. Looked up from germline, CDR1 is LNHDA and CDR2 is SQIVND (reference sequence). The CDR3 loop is CASSHQGATEAFF. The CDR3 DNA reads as TGTGCCAGTAGTCATCAGGGGGCCACTGAAGCTTTCTTT.

The CDR3 coding sequence is TGTGCCTGGACGGAAGGGACTAGCGGGAGATACGAGCAGTACTTC. This sequence encodes CAWTEGTSGRYEQYF. V and J are TRBV30 and TRBJ2-7, with 14 bases aligning to TRBD2. The CDR3 runs 15 residues. Germline values: CDR1 GTSNPN, CDR2 SVGIG (reference sequence). V dropped 4 bases and J dropped 4; count of bases not matched to a gene: 6.

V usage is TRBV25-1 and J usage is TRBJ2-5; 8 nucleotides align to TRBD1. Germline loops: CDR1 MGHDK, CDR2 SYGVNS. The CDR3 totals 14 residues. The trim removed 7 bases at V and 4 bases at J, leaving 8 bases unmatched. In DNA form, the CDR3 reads TGTGCCAGCACCCGAGGACAGGGAAGAGAGACCCAGTACTTC. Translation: CASTRGQGRETQYF.

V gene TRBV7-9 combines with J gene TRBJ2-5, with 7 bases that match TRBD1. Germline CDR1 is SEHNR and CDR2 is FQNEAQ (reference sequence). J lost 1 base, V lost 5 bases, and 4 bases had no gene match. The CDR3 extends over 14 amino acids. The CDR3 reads CASSPGTAQETQYF. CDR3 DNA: TGTGCCAGCAGCCCAGGGACAGCCCAAGAGACCCAGTACTTC.

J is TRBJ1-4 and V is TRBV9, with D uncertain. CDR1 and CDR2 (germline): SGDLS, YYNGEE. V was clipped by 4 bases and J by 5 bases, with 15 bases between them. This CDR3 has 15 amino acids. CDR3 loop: CASSLNPGGNEKLFF. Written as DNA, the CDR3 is TGTGCCAGCAGCCTCAATCCAGGAGGGAATGAAAAACTGTTTTTT.

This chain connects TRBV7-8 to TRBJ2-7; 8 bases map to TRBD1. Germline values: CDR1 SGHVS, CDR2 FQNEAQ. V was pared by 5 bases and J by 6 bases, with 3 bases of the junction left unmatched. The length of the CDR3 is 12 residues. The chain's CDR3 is CASSRRGREQYF. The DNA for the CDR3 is TGTGCCAGCAGCCGCAGGGGGCGCGAGCAGTACTTC.

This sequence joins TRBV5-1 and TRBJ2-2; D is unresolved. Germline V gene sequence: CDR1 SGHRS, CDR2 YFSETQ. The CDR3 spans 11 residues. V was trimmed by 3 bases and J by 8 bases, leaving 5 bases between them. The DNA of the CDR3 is TGCGCCAGCAGCTCCGCGGGGGAGCTGTTTTTT. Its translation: CASSSAGELFF.

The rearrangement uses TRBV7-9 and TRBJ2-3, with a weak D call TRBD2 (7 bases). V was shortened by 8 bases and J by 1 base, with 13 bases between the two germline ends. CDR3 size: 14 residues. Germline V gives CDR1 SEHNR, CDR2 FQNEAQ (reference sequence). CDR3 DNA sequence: TGTGCCAGCCTGAGGGGGGGAGGCACAGATACGCAGTATTTT. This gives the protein CASLRGGGTDTQYF.

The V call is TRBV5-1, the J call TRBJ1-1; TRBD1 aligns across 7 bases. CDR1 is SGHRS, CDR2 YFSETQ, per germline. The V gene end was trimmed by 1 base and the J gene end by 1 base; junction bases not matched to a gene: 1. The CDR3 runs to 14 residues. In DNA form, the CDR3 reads TGCGCCAGCAGCTTGACAGGGGAGAACACTGAAGCTTTCTTT. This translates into CASSLTGENTEAFF.

CDR3 sequence reads: CASSELIAGVRTDTQYF. The DNA for the CDR3 is TGTGCCAGCAGTGAATTAATAGCGGGGGTCCGCACAGATACGCAGTATTTT. The chain is built from TRBV25-1 and TRBJ2-3; 9 bases align to TRBD2. Trimming cost V 1 base and J 1 base; bases outside gene matches: 6. The CDR3 loop spans 17 amino acids. Germline V lookup: CDR1 MGHDK, CDR2 SYGVNS.

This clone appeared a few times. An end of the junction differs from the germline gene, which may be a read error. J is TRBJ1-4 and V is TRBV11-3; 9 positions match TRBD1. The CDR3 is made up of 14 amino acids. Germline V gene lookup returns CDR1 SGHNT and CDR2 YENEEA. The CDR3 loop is CASRAGTGSGVSLF. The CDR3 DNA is TGTGCCAGCAGAGCCGGGACAGGGTCTGGAGTAAGCCTGTTT.

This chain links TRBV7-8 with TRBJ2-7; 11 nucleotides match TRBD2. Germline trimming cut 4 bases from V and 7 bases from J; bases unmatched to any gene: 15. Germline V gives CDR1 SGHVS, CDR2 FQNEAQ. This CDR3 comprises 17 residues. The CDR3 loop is CASSSNLGTSGPREQYF. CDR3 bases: TGTGCCAGCAGCTCAAACCTCGGGACTAGCGGCCCTCGGGAGCAGTACTTC. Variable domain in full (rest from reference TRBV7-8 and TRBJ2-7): GAGVSQSPRYKVAKRGQDVALRCDPISGHVSLFWYQQALGQGPEFLTYFQNEAQLDKSGLPSDRFFAERPEGSVSTLKIQRTQQEDSAVYLCASSSNLGTSGPREQYFGPGTRLTVT.

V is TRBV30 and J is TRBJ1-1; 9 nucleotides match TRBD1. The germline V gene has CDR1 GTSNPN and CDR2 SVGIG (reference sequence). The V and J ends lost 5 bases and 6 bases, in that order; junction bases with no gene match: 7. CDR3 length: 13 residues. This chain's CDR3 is CAWAGQGLPEAFF. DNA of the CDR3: TGTGCCTGGGCGGGACAGGGTCTACCTGAAGCTTTCTTT.

The CDR3 nucleotides are TGTGCCAGTAGCCGGGACAGGGTAAGGAATGGCTACACCTTC. This translates into CASSRDRVRNGYTF. J is TRBJ1-2 and V is TRBV19; 9 bases are a match to TRBD1. The CDR3 length is 14 residues. Trimming removed 6 bases from V and 6 bases from J; junction bases left unmatched: 8. CDR1 LNHDA and CDR2 SQIVND come from the germline V gene (reference sequence).

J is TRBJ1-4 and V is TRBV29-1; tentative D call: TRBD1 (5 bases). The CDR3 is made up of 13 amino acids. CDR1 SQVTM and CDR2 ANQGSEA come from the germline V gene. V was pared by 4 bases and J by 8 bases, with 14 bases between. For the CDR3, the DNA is TGCAGCGTTGCAGGGCAGACGGGCGAAAAACTGTTTTTT. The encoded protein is CSVAGQTGEKLFF.

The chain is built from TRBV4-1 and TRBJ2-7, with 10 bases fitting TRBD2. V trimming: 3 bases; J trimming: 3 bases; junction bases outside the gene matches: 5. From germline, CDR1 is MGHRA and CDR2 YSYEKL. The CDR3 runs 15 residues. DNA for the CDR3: TGCGCCAGCAGCCAGCGGGCTAGCGGGGGCTACGAGCAGTACTTC. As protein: CASSQRASGGYEQYF.

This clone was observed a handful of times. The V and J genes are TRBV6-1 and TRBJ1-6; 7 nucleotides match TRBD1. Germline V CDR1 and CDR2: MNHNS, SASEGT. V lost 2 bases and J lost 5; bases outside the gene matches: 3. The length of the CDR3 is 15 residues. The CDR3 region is CASSEWGQNNSPLHF. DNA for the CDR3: TGTGCCAGCAGTGAATGGGGACAGAATAATTCACCCCTCCACTTT.

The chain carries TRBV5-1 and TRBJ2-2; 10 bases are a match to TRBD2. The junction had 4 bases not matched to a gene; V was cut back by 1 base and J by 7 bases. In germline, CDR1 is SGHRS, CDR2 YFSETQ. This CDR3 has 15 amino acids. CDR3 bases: TGCGCCAGCAGCTTGTTTCGGACTAGCGGCGGGGAGCTGTTTTTT. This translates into CASSLFRTSGGELFF. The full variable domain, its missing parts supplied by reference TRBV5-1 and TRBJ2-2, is KAGVTQTPRYLIKTRGQQVTLSCSPISGHRSVSWYQQTPGQGLQFLFEYFSETQRNKGNFPGRFSGRQFSNSRSEMNVSTLELGDSALYLCASSLFRTSGGELFFGEGSRLTVL.

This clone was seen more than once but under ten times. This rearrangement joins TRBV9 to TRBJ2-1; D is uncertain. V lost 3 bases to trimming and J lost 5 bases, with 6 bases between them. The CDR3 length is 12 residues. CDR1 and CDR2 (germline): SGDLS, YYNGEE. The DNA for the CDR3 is TGTGCCAGCAGCGGTATTAACAATGAGCAGTTCTTC. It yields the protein CASSGINNEQFF.

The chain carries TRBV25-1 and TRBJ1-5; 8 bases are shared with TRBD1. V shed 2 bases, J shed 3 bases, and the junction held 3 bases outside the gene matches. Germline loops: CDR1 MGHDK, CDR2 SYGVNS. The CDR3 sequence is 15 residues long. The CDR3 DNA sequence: TGTGCCAGCAGTGAACCGGGACAGGTCAATCAGCCCCAGCATTTT. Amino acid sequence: CASSEPGQVNQPQHF.

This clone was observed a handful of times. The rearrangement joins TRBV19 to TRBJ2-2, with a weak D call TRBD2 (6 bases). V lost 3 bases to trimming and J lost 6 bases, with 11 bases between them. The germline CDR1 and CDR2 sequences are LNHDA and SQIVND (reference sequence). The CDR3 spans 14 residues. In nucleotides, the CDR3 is TGTGCCAGTAGTATGACGGGAGCTTCCGGGGAGCTGTTTTTT. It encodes CASSMTGASGELFF.

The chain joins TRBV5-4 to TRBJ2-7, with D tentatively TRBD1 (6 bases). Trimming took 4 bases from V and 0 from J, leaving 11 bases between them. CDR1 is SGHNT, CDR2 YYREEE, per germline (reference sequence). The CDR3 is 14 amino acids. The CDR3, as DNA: TGTGCCAGCAGCCCCGGACAGAACTCCTACGAGCAGTACTTC. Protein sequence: CASSPGQNSYEQYF.

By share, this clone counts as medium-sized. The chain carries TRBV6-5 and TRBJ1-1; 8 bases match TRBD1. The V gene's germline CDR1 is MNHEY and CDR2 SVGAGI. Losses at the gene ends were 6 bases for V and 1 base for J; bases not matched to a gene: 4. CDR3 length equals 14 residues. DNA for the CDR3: TGTGCCAGCAGGACGACAGGGGCGAACACTGAAGCTTTCTTT. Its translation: CASRTTGANTEAFF.

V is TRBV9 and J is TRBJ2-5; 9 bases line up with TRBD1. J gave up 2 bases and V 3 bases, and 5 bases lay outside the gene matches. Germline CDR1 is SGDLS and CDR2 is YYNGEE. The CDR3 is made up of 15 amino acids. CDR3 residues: CASSAWTGDQETQYF. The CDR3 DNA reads TGTGCCAGCAGCGCTTGGACAGGGGATCAAGAGACCCAGTACTTC.